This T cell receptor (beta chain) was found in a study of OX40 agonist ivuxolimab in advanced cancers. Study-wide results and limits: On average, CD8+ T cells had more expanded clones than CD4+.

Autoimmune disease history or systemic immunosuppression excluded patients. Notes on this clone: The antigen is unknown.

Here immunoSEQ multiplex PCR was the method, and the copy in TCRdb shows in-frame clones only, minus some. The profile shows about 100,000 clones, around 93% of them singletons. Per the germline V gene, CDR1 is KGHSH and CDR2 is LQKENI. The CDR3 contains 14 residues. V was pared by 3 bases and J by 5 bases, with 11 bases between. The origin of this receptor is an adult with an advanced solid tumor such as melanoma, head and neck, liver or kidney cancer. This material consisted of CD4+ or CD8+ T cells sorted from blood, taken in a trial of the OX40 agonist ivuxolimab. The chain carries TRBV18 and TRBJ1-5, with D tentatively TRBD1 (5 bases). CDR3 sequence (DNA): TGTGCCAGCTCACCGTATCGAGGGGATCAGCCCCAGCATTTT. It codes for CASSPYRGDQPQHF.